The clone carrying this T cell receptor beta chain was observed many times. Its antigen is not known. This specimen comes from a study of blood T cells in healthy people across ages. General observations from the study: Fewer expanded clones and more diversity marked long-lived versus aged donors. Older age went with lower TCR beta diversity per million T cells, in a roughly linear way.

CDR1 is GTSNPN and CDR2 is SVGIG in the germline V gene (reference sequence). The V end was cut by 0 bases, the J end by 1 base, with 10 bases between. The CDR3 length is 14 residues. Collection of 8.5 to 10 milliliters of peripheral blood was performed for each donor. Primers used in a second PCR of about 7 to 12 cycles were a sample-barcoded 5' primer and a J-beta primer mix. TCRdb called the 5' RACE reads again in MiXCR, with one record for every CDR3 protein. The profile covers about 640,000 distinct CDR3 sequences, with under 30% appearing a single time and around a sixth taken by the ten largest.

Material for sequencing was blood. This clonotype originated in a woman older than 75 in good health. The V call is TRBV30, the J call TRBJ2-7; D tentatively reads TRBD1 or TRBD2 (5 bases each). CDR3 residues: CAWSVRGRSYEQYF. The CDR3 nucleotides read TGTGCCTGGAGTGTTCGGGGACGGTCCTACGAGCAGTACTTC.